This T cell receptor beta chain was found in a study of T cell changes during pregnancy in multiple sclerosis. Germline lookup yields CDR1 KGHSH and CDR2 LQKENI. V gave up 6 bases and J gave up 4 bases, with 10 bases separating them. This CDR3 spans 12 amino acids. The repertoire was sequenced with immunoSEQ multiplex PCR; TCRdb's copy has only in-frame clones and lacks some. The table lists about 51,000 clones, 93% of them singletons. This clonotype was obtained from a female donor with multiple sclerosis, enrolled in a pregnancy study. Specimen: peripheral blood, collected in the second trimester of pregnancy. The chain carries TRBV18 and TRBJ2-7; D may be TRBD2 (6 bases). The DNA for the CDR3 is TGTGCCAGCTCGCCCGGGACTTACGAGCAGTACTTC. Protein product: CASSPGTYEQYF.